One sample yielded the 32 T cell receptor beta chains listed below, sequenced in a study of regulatory T cells in long-lasting Graves disease. Time point reported: persistent/refractory GD, antithyroid drugs over 5 years with positive TRAb. RNA extracted from PBMCs served as the sequencing template. In building TCR beta libraries, iRepertoire HTBI primers were used together with Arm-PCR of CDR3 regions. TCRdb reanalysed the multiplex PCR reads using MiXCR and keeps one entry per CDR3 protein. Counted here are approximately 350,000 distinct CDR3 sequences, less than 30% occurring once; the ten biggest clones make up roughly a quarter. Source: peripheral blood mononuclear cells (PBMCs), taken when the disease was refractory, from a patient treated with antithyroid drugs. These receptors came from a woman aged 40 to 49 with Graves disease.

This chain joins TRBV28 and TRBJ2-3, with 9 nucleotides matching TRBD1. The CDR3 loop spans 20 amino acids. Germline CDR1 is MDHEN and CDR2 is SYDVKM. The trim removed 1 base at V and 1 base at J, leaving 15 bases unmatched. The CDR3 here is CASSLLGGQGRGKGTDTQYF. The CDR3 coding sequence is TGTGCCAGCAGTTTATTAGGAGGACAGGGGAGGGGTAAAGGCACAGATACGCAGTATTTT.

The chain carries TRBV28 and TRBJ2-3; 7 bases agree with TRBD1. Trimming at V came to 3 bases and at J to 2 bases, leaving 8 bases not matched to a gene. The CDR3 has 16 amino acids. The germline V gene has CDR1 MDHEN and CDR2 SYDVKM. Written as DNA, the CDR3 is TGTGCCAGCAGTTTCAGCGACAGGGAACTCACAGATACGCAGTATTTT. This gives the protein CASSFSDRELTDTQYF.

This clonotype showed up many times. The chain is built from TRBV10-3 and TRBJ2-5, with a tentative D call TRBD2 (6 bases). The CDR3 is 14 residues long. Germline values: CDR1 ENHRY, CDR2 SYGVKD. Trimming shortened V by 4 bases and J by 5 bases, and 14 bases separated the two germline ends. CDR3: CAISGEGAGETQYF. The CDR3 nucleotides are TGTGCCATCAGTGGAGAGGGTGCGGGGGAGACCCAGTACTTC.

The CDR3 here is CSAPDPTASYEQYF. DNA for the CDR3: TGCAGTGCCCCGGACCCAACAGCCTCCTACGAGCAGTACTTC. V and J are TRBV20-1 and TRBJ2-7; D ambiguous. CDR3 size: 14 residues. Deletions cut 6 bases from V and 0 bases from J, with 15 bases between. Germline CDR1 and CDR2: DFQATT and SNEGSKA (reference sequence).

This clonotype has a handful of counts. The V gene is TRBV7-2, the J gene TRBJ2-1; either TRBD1 or TRBD2 may fit D (6 bases each). V was pared by 6 bases and J by 4 bases, with 16 bases between. The CDR3 totals 15 residues. CDR1 is SGHTA, CDR2 FQGNSA, per germline. CDR3 amino acids: CASSQGGTKYNEQFF. The CDR3 DNA reads as TGTGCCAGCAGTCAAGGGGGGACAAAATACAATGAGCAGTTCTTC.

The table lists this clonotype with many counts. The V gene is TRBV7-9, the J gene TRBJ1-1, with unresolved D. Germline V CDR1 and CDR2: SEHNR, FQNEAQ (reference sequence). The V end was cut by 10 bases, the J end by 4 bases, with 10 bases between. The CDR3 length is 11 residues. The CDR3 loop is CAIRGSTEAFF. Written as DNA, the CDR3 is TGTGCCATTCGCGGTAGCACTGAAGCTTTCTTT.

This clonotype was counted ten times or more. The chain is built from TRBV28 and TRBJ2-7; 7 positions agree with TRBD1. The germline V gene encodes CDR1 MDHEN and CDR2 SYDVKM. The CDR3 contains 14 residues. V was pared by 8 bases and J by 5 bases, with 12 bases of the junction left unmatched. CDR3 sequence (DNA): TGTGCCAGCTGTGTCCCCGGGACAGCAGACGAGCAGTACTTC. It translates to CASCVPGTADEQYF.

In its sample, this clonotype was seen many times. The gene calls are TRBV3-1 and TRBJ2-5, with a tentative D call TRBD2 (6 bases). V was trimmed by 5 bases and J by 5 bases, leaving 15 bases between them. Germline V lookup: CDR1 LGHDT, CDR2 YNNKEL (reference sequence). There are 14 residues in the CDR3. The CDR3 DNA is TGTGCCAGCAGCTTATCCGGGACTTGGGAGACCCAGTACTTC. It yields the protein CASSLSGTWETQYF.

This clonotype was detected only once. One base away lies a much larger clone, so this may be a sequencing read error. V is TRBV11-2 and J is TRBJ2-5; 9 bases are a match to TRBD2. The germline V gene encodes CDR1 SGHAT and CDR2 FQNNGV. With 5 bases clipped from V and 4 bases from J, the junction kept 11 bases outside the gene matches. There are 16 residues in the CDR3. The CDR3 reads CASSIGTGGRGETQYF. CDR3 nucleotides: TGTGCCAGCAGCATCGGGACTGGCGGGAGGGGAGAGACCCAGTACTTC.

This clonotype showed up many times. This chain connects TRBV11-2 to TRBJ2-5; 11 bases match TRBD2. The CDR3 consists of 14 residues. With V trimmed by 1 base and J by 9 bases, 4 bases remained unmatched. In germline, CDR1 is SGHAT, CDR2 FQNNGV. The DNA of the CDR3 is TGTGCCAGCAGCTTAGGACTAGCGGGACAGGCCCAGTACTTC. Translation gives CASSLGLAGQAQYF.

The chain is built from TRBV2 and TRBJ2-1; D may be TRBD1 or TRBD2 (6 bases each). The V gene lost 4 bases and the J gene lost 2 bases, with 15 bases spanning the gap. The CDR3 runs 16 residues. CDR1 and CDR2 from the germline V gene are SNHLY and FYNNEI. CDR3 residues: CASSGYWGATYNEQFF. The CDR3 DNA is TGTGCCAGCAGTGGCTATTGGGGGGCAACCTACAATGAGCAGTTCTTC.

This clonotype was seen once. The chain employs TRBV7-8 and TRBJ2-5, with D perhaps matching TRBD1 or TRBD2 (5 bases each). The CDR3 contains 16 residues. With 7 bases removed from V and 4 bases from J, the gap between germline ends came to 22 bases. The V gene's germline CDR1 is SGHVS and CDR2 FQNEAQ. Here the CDR3 reads CASTDIGADVRETQYF. The CDR3 region has the DNA TGTGCCAGCACCGACATCGGGGCCGACGTCCGAGAGACCCAGTACTTC.

This clonotype appeared many times. V gene TRBV28 combines with J gene TRBJ2-7; 11 positions match TRBD2. This CDR3 is built from 15 residues. The trim removed 8 bases at V and 0 bases at J, leaving 6 bases unmatched. Germline lookup yields CDR1 MDHEN and CDR2 SYDVKM. CDR3 loop: CASGAGTSGSYEQYF. Here the CDR3 DNA reads TGTGCCAGCGGCGCCGGGACTAGCGGCTCCTACGAGCAGTACTTC.

This clonotype showed up many times. The V call is TRBV6-1, the J call TRBJ2-5; D is perhaps TRBD1 or TRBD2 (5 bases each). V lost 6 bases, J lost 2 bases, and 13 bases lay in between. CDR1 is MNHNS and CDR2 is SASEGT in the germline V gene. The CDR3 loop spans 14 amino acids. The CDR3: CASSARDPQETQYF. The CDR3 nucleotides read TGTGCCAGCAGCGCAAGGGACCCTCAAGAGACCCAGTACTTC.

CDR3 residues: CASSGAHSGTQYF. The DNA of the CDR3 is TGCGCCAGCAGCGGGGCGCACTCGGGGACCCAGTACTTC. The J gene is TRBJ2-5, the V gene TRBV5-1; TRBD1 is a possible D gene (5 bases). Between the trimmed V and J ends, which lost 4 bases and 7 bases, there was a span of 14 bases. Per the germline V gene, CDR1 is SGHRS and CDR2 is YFSETQ. The CDR3 covers 13 residues.

The chain joins TRBV10-3 to TRBJ1-3, with TRBD1 matching over 7 bases. This CDR3 is built from 13 residues. Germline CDR1 reads ENHRY; CDR2 reads SYGVKD. V lost 6 bases, J lost 4 bases, and 3 bases stayed unmatched. CDR3 region: CAIRETGGNTIYF. The CDR3 DNA reads TGTGCCATCAGAGAGACAGGGGGAAACACCATATATTTT.

The genes are TRBV24-1 and TRBJ2-1; D not certain. Germline V gives CDR1 KGHDR, CDR2 SFDVKD. The CDR3 length is 14 residues. The V end was cut by 3 bases, the J end by 6 bases, with 11 bases between. Here the CDR3 DNA reads TGTGCCACCAGTGATCCGGACCGATCCAATGAGCAGTTCTTC. It codes for CATSDPDRSNEQFF.

This clonotype has ten or more counts. The chain recombines TRBV28 with TRBJ1-3; D perhaps matches TRBD1 (5 bases). Per germline, CDR1 MDHEN and CDR2 SYDVKM. The ends were cut back, 3 bases at V and 0 bases at J, with 6 bases in the middle. The CDR3 contains 14 residues. The chain's CDR3 is CASSFDSSGNTIYF. The DNA for the CDR3 is TGTGCCAGCAGTTTCGACAGCTCTGGAAACACCATATATTTT.

This clonotype was detected ten times or more. V usage is TRBV20-1 and J usage is TRBJ1-5, with D tentatively TRBD1 (6 bases). Per germline, CDR1 DFQATT and CDR2 SNEGSKA (reference sequence). The V gene lost 3 bases and the J gene lost 7 bases, with 13 bases spanning the gap. The CDR3 runs to 13 residues. In DNA, the CDR3 is TGCAGTGCTAGCGACAGGCCGAAGCAGCCCCAGCATTTT. This gives the protein CSASDRPKQPQHF.

This clonotype was detected many times. The rearrangement joins TRBV28 to TRBJ1-5; D unclear. With 6 bases removed from V and 5 bases from J, the gap between germline ends came to 11 bases. This CDR3 has 13 amino acids. Germline CDR1 is MDHEN and CDR2 is SYDVKM. CDR3 residues: CASSLVRDQPQHF. CDR3 nucleotide sequence: TGTGCCAGCAGCTTGGTTCGCGATCAGCCCCAGCATTTT.

Regarding this clonotype: Since a much larger clone is just one base distant, this may be a read error. The rearrangement links TRBV15 to TRBJ1-6; D remains ambiguous. The CDR3 has 15 residues. CDR1 is LNHNV, CDR2 YYDKDF, per germline (reference sequence). CDR3 sequence reads: CATRPTGGHNSSLHF. Written as DNA, the CDR3 is TGTGCCACCAGACCTACCGGAGGGCATAATTCATCCCTCCACTTT.

The chain combines TRBV2 with TRBJ2-1, with 9 bases fitting TRBD2. This CDR3 contains 15 residues. Germline CDR1 SNHLY, CDR2 FYNNEI. J was trimmed by 4 bases and V by 7 bases; bases with no gene match: 8. The CDR3 loop reads CASIPTSGAYNEQFF. CDR3 coding DNA: TGTGCCAGCATTCCGACTAGCGGAGCTTACAATGAGCAGTTCTTC.

The rearrangement joins TRBV27 to TRBJ2-7; TRBD1 matches 9 bases. V lost 3 bases and J lost 5; bases outside the gene matches: 11. Per germline, CDR1 MNHEY and CDR2 SMNVEV (reference sequence). The CDR3 sequence is 16 residues long. CDR3: CASSFSPGQGSHEQYF. The DNA of the CDR3 is TGTGCCAGCAGTTTCTCCCCGGGACAGGGATCTCACGAGCAGTACTTC.

CDR3 in DNA: TGTGCCATCAGTCCCCGTCGGAACAGGGCCTTGGGGCAGTACTTC. It yields the protein CAISPRRNRALGQYF. The chain is built from TRBV10-3 and TRBJ2-7; D may be TRBD1 (6 bases). Germline CDR1 is ENHRY and CDR2 is SYGVKD. The CDR3 is made up of 15 amino acids. V was pared by 5 bases and J by 9 bases, with 23 bases between.

The sample holds many counts of this clonotype. The chain has TRBV28 and TRBJ2-7; D possibly uses TRBD1 or TRBD2 (5 bases each). CDR3 length: 12 amino acids. The germline V gene has CDR1 MDHEN and CDR2 SYDVKM. The CDR3 sequence is CASGTYSYEQYF. In DNA, the CDR3 is TGTGCGTCCGGGACGTATTCCTACGAGCAGTACTTC.

CDR3 sequence: CSATSGRAYEQYF. CDR3 nucleotides: TGCAGTGCTACCAGCGGGAGGGCCTACGAGCAGTACTTC. The V call is TRBV20-1, the J call TRBJ2-7; 10 bases align to TRBD2. The germline CDR1 and CDR2 sequences are DFQATT and SNEGSKA (reference sequence). V shed 4 bases and J 2 bases; nucleotides not matched to a gene: 2. CDR3 size: 13 residues.

CDR3 bases: TGCAGTGCTAGAGATGCGCTAGCTTCTAGCTCCTACGAGCAGTACTTC. This gives the protein CSARDALASSSYEQYF. The chain combines TRBV20-1 with TRBJ2-7; weak D call: TRBD2 (5 bases). This CDR3 has 16 amino acids. Germline V gene sequence: CDR1 DFQATT, CDR2 SNEGSKA (reference sequence). Trimming took off 0 bases at V and 0 bases at J, with 15 bases between the two ends.

The chain has TRBV9 and TRBJ2-1; a possible D gene is TRBD2 (5 bases). The CDR3 loop spans 16 amino acids. V gave up 3 bases and J gave up 0 bases, with 13 bases separating them. CDR1 and CDR2 from the germline V gene are SGDLS and YYNGEE. In DNA, the CDR3 is TGTGCCAGCAGCGCCGGGGTGACCAGCTCCTACAATGAGCAGTTCTTC. Translated: CASSAGVTSSYNEQFF. Filled out from reference TRBV9 and TRBJ2-1, the complete variable domain reads DSGVTQTPKHLITATGQRVTLRCSPRSGDLSVYWYQQSLDQGLQFLIQYYNGEERAKGNILERFSAQQFPDLHSELNLSSLELGDSALYFCASSAGVTSSYNEQFFGPGTRLTVL.

This clonotype was picked up a small number of times. This sequence joins TRBV27 and TRBJ1-3; perhaps TRBD1 as D (6 bases). V lost 6 bases and J 8 bases, leaving 23 bases between the germline ends. This CDR3 is built from 16 residues. Germline values: CDR1 MNHEY, CDR2 SMNVEV (reference sequence). CDR3 DNA: TGTGCCAGCAGCCCCACAGGGTTACGGGGGCGGGACACCATATATTTT. Translated: CASSPTGLRGRDTIYF.

This clonotype was observed at least ten times. The J gene is TRBJ2-5, the V gene TRBV11-2; weak D call: TRBD2 (5 bases). Germline assignment: CDR1 SGHAT and CDR2 FQNNGV. Trimming pared 8 bases from V and 2 bases from J, leaving 21 bases between. There are 16 residues in the CDR3. As DNA, the CDR3 is TGTGCCAGCCGCAAGCTAGCCGCTCCCTTTCAAGAGACCCAGTACTTC. Its protein product is CASRKLAAPFQETQYF.

This clonotype was detected ten times or more. At one end the junction does not follow the germline gene, possibly because of a read error. The gene calls are TRBV2 and TRBJ1-5, with D hard to call. There are 14 residues in the CDR3. Germline-derived CDR1 and CDR2 are SNHLY and FYNNEI. The DNA for the CDR3 is TGTGCCAGCAGCGAAGGGTATGGCAATCAGCCCCAGCATTTT. Translation: CASSEGYGNQPQHF.

This clonotype was picked up many times. The CDR3 DNA reads as TGTGCCAGCAGTTACCCCACAGCTCCTGCGATTTACACCGGGGAGCTGTTTTTT. Translation gives CASSYPTAPAIYTGELFF. V usage is TRBV6-2 or TRBV6-3 and J usage is TRBJ2-2; D not resolved. Per the germline V gene, CDR1 is MNHEY and CDR2 is SVGEGT. The length of the CDR3 is 18 residues. Trimming left V 2 bases short and J 3 bases short, with 19 bases between.